This is a list of T cell receptor beta chains from one sample in a study of cytomegalovirus exposure and HLA in healthy donors. Using immunoSEQ multiplex PCR, the repertoire was profiled, and TCRdb retains in-frame clones only, with some absent. The sample lists around 200,000 clones; 55% to 65% were seen once. The sequenced sample was PBMCs. These receptors were obtained from a man aged 35-49 years in good health and CMV-seronegative. CDR3s include the opening cysteine and the closing phenylalanine or tryptophan. A D gene is named only where the DNA matches it firmly. Clone size is stated in some rows and not others, as once, few, many or a class when expanded.

TRBD2	16	NA	TRBV10-3	TRBJ2-3	TGTGCCATCAGTGAATATCGGCTAGCGGGCACAGATACGCAGTATTTT	CAISEYRLAGTDTQYF
TRBD1	18	NA	TRBV2	TRBJ1-2	TGTGCCATTCAGGCCCCGGGACAGGGGGAATTAGCTAACTATGGCTACACCTTC	CAIQAPGQGELANYGYTF
TRBD2	16	NA	TRBV10-1	TRBJ2-1	TGCGCCAGCAGCGGCCTTAGCGGGACCTCCTACAATGAGCAGTTCTTC	CASSGLSGTSYNEQFF
NA	14	NA	TRBV9	TRBJ1-2	TGTGCCAGCAGCGGCGGGCCAACGAACTATGGCTACACCTTC	CASSGGPTNYGYTF
TRBD2	20	once	TRBV9	TRBJ2-3	TGTGCCAGCAGCGTAGCGTTTTCCACCGACATCAGACTAGCAATAGATACGCAGTATTTT	CASSVAFSTDIRLAIDTQYF
TRBD2	17	NA	TRBV27	TRBJ2-3	TGTGCCAGCAGTTTAGGTGCTAGCGGATACAGCACAGATACGCAGTATTTT	CASSLGASGYSTDTQYF
NA	15	NA	TRBV15	TRBJ2-2	TGTGCCACCAGCAGAGGAGGGGGTCAAACCGGGGAGCTGTTTTTT	CATSRGGGQTGELFF
TRBD1	16	NA	TRBV19	TRBJ1-4	TGTGCCAGTAGCAGCCGAACAGGGGGAACTAATGAAAAACTGTTTTTT	CASSSRTGGTNEKLFF
NA	12	NA	TRBV30	TRBJ2-5	TGTGCCTGGAGTAGCGGACAAGAGACCCAGTACTTC	CAWSSGQETQYF
NA	15	few	TRBV6-4	TRBJ2-3	TGTGCCAGCAGTGTGGTGGGGGGACCCACAGATACGCAGTATTTT	CASSVVGGPTDTQYF
NA	17	NA	TRBV15	TRBJ2-1	TGTGCCACCAGCAGAGGAGCTGCCAGAGGAAACTACAATGAGCAGTTCTTC	CATSRGAARGNYNEQFF
NA	16	NA	TRBV4-3	TRBJ2-1	TGCGCCAGCAGCCAGGGGGGACCGGGGTCCTACAATGAGCAGTTCTTC	CASSQGGPGSYNEQFF
NA	15	NA	TRBV6-4	TRBJ1-2	TGTGCCAGCAGTGAAAACTTCTTAGCTAACTATGGCTACACCTTC	CASSENFLANYGYTF
NA	14	NA	TRBV5-6	TRBJ2-7	TGTGCCAGCAGCTTGGCTGGGGGCCTATACGAGCAGTACTTC	CASSLAGGLYEQYF
NA	15	NA	TRBV18	TRBJ2-7	TGTGCCAGCTCACCCGCCCTCGACAGGAGCTACGAGCAGTACTTC	CASSPALDRSYEQYF
NA	15	NA	TRBV5-8	TRBJ2-7	TGTGCCAGCAGCTTAGGACAGACCCCGGGGTACGAGCAGTACTTC	CASSLGQTPGYEQYF
TRBD2	16	few	TRBV10-3	TRBJ2-7	TGTGCCATCAGTGCCGGGGGGGTCCTCACCAGCTACGAGCAGTACTTC	CAISAGGVLTSYEQYF
NA	15	few	TRBV10-2	TRBJ1-6	TGCGCCAGCAGTGAGGGGGCGGCTATTAATTCACCCCTCCACTTT	CASSEGAAINSPLHF
TRBD1	14	few	TRBV7-9	TRBJ2-2	TGTGCCAGCGACTCGACAGGGGACACCGGGGAGCTGTTTTTT	CASDSTGDTGELFF
TRBD1	15	NA	TRBV7-6	TRBJ2-1	TGTGCCAGCAGCTGGGACAGTTCGAACGAGAATGAGCAGTTCTTC	CASSWDSSNENEQFF
NA	12	few	TRBV6-5	TRBJ1-5	TGTGCCAGCAGTCCTATCAATCAGCCCCAGCATTTT	CASSPINQPQHF
NA	20	NA	TRBV21-1	TRBJ1-4	TGTGCCAGCAGCGTGGGCTCCGAGGACTACAACAGGGGGGGATATGAAAAACTGTTTTTT	CASSVGSEDYNRGGYEKLFF
TRBD2	17	NA	TRBV4-3	TRBJ2-3	TGCGCCAGCAGCCAAGACGTGGCGGGAGGGCCGACAGATACGCAGTATTTT	CASSQDVAGGPTDTQYF
NA	13	many	TRBV7-9	TRBJ1-5	TGTGCCAGCAGCGTAACAGAGAATCAGCCCCAGCATTTT	CASSVTENQPQHF
TRBD1	17	NA	TRBV4-2	TRBJ2-1	TGTGCCAGCAGCCAGGAGGGGACAGGTGGCTCCTACAATGAGCAGTTCTTC	CASSQEGTGGSYNEQFF
TRBD2	14	NA	TRBV25-1	TRBJ2-3	TGTGCCAGCAGTCCCGGACTAGGGGCAGATACGCAGTATTTT	CASSPGLGADTQYF
NA	14	few	TRBV18	TRBJ2-5	TGTGCCAGCTCACCAGTTCTGTCCCAAGAGACCCAGTACTTC	CASSPVLSQETQYF
NA	14	once	TRBV7-9	TRBJ1-1	TGTGCCAGCAGCTTATCCAGGGTAAAGGATGAAGCTTTCTTT	CASSLSRVKDEAFF
NA	15	NA	TRBV7-2	TRBJ2-4	TGTGCCAGCAGCTTCCTACAGGGCGCCAAAAACATTCAGTACTTC	CASSFLQGAKNIQYF
TRBD2	14	few	TRBV6-1	TRBJ2-1	TGTGCCAGCAGGACTAGCGGGATGTACAATGAGCAGTTCTTC	CASRTSGMYNEQFF
NA	13	NA	TRBV6-5	TRBJ2-3	TGTGCCAGCACCCAGGCGTATGGAGATACGCAGTATTTT	CASTQAYGDTQYF
NA	12	few	TRBV19	TRBJ2-7	TGTGCCTCCGGAGCCGCTTCCTACGAGCAGTACTTC	CASGAASYEQYF
TRBD2	14	few	TRBV11-2	TRBJ2-5	TGTGCCAGCAGCTATCGCGGGGGGGGAGAGACCCAGTACTTC	CASSYRGGGETQYF
TRBD2	16	NA	TRBV5-6	TRBJ2-1	TGTGCCAGCAGCTTGGAACTAGCGGGGGGATACAATGAGCAGTTCTTC	CASSLELAGGYNEQFF
TRBD1	13	NA	TRBV18	TRBJ1-1	TGTGCCAGCTCACCGGGACAGGGGACTGAAGCTTTCTTT	CASSPGQGTEAFF
TRBD2	15	once	TRBV7-2	TRBJ2-2	TGTGCCAGCAGCTTCGGCGGGAGGGACACCGGGGAGCTGTTTTTT	CASSFGGRDTGELFF
NA	12	NA	TRBV6-1	TRBJ2-1	TGTGCCAGCAGTGATCCGGGACTCGAGCAGTTCTTC	CASSDPGLEQFF
TRBD1	12	NA	TRBV7-9	TRBJ2-2	TGTTCCGCCGAGCAGGGGGCCGGGGAGCTGTTTTTT	CSAEQGAGELFF
NA	13	NA	TRBV19	TRBJ2-7	TGTGCCAGTGCGCTGGGGCAAACCTACGAGCAGTACTTC	CASALGQTYEQYF
NA	14	NA	TRBV5-1	TRBJ2-2	TGCGCCAGCAGCTCCTACCTAAACACCGGGGAGCTGTTTTTT	CASSSYLNTGELFF
NA	13	few	TRBV28	TRBJ1-2	TGTGCCAGCAGTTTGGGGGGTTACTATGGCTACACCTTC	CASSLGGYYGYTF
TRBD1	15	few	TRBV5-5	TRBJ2-7	TGTGCCAGCAGCTCCGGGACAGGGGTAATTTGGGAGCAGTACTTC	CASSSGTGVIWEQYF
NA	15	NA	TRBV6-6	TRBJ2-6	TGTGCCAGCAGAACGAGCGGAGCTGGGGCCAACGTCCTGACTTTC	CASRTSGAGANVLTF
TRBD2	16	NA	TRBV11-1	TRBJ2-3	TGTGCCAGCAGCTTTGCCCCGGGACTAGGCACAGATACGCAGTATTTT	CASSFAPGLGTDTQYF
NA	13	NA	TRBV11-3	TRBJ1-3	TGTGCCAGCAGCTCCGGACAGCAGACCGCCATATATTTT	CASSSGQQTAIYF
TRBD2	16	NA	TRBV5-1	TRBJ2-1	TGCGCCAGCAGCTCCCTCGGACTAGCCTCATCCAATGAGCAGTTCTTC	CASSSLGLASSNEQFF
TRBD1	13	NA	TRBV9	TRBJ2-7	TGTGCCAGCAGCGATGACAGGGGTTATGAGCAGTACTTC	CASSDDRGYEQYF
NA	14	NA	TRBV5-8	TRBJ2-5	TGTGCCAGCAGCTGGCGACAGAACCCGGAGACCCAGTACTTC	CASSWRQNPETQYF
NA	13	NA	TRBV5-4	TRBJ2-3	TGTGCCAGCAGCACTAAGCGGTCAGATACGCAGTATTTT	CASSTKRSDTQYF
NA	15	few	TRBV9	TRBJ2-3	TGTGCCAGCAGCGTAGGGACTAAAGCTGTGGATACGCAGTATTTT	CASSVGTKAVDTQYF
NA	16	few	TRBV1	TRBJ2-1	TGCACCAGCAGCCTCATCGCAGGGACAACCTACAATGAGCAGTTCTTC	CTSSLIAGTTYNEQFF
TRBD1	14	NA	TRBV7-2	TRBJ2-1	TGTGCCAGCAGCGTAACAGGGGCAGTGAGTGAGCAGTTCTTC	CASSVTGAVSEQFF